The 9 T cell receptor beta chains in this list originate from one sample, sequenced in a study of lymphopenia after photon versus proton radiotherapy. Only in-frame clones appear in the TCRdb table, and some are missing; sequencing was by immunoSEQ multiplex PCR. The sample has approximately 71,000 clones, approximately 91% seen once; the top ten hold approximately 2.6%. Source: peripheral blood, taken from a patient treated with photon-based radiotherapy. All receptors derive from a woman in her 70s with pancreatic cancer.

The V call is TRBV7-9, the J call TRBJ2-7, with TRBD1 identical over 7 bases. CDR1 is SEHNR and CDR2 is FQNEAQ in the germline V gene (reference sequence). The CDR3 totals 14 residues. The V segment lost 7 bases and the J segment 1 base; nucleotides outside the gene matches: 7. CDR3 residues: CASIRGDSSYEQYF. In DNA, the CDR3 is TGTGCCAGCATCCGAGGGGACAGTTCCTACGAGCAGTACTTC.

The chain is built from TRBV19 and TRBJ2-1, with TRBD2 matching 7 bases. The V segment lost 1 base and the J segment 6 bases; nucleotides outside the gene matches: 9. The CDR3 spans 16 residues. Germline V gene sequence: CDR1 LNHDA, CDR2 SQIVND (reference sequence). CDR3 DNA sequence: TGTGCCAGTAGTATAGGTCGACGGGAGGAGCGCAATGAGCAGTTCTTC. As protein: CASSIGRREERNEQFF.

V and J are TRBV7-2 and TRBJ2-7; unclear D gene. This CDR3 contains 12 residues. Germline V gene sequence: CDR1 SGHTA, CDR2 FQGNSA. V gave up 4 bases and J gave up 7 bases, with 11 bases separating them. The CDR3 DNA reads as TGTGCCAGCAGCTACCCGAGAGGAGAGCAGTACTTC. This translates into CASSYPRGEQYF.

The CDR3: CASSEAVRGPNQPQHF. In DNA, the CDR3 is TGTGCCAGCAGTGAAGCGGTGAGAGGCCCCAATCAGCCCCAGCATTTT. The genes are TRBV6-1 and TRBJ1-5; D not certain. This CDR3 is 16 amino acids long. The V end was cut by 0 bases, the J end by 3 bases, with 12 bases between. Germline loops: CDR1 MNHNS, CDR2 SASEGT.

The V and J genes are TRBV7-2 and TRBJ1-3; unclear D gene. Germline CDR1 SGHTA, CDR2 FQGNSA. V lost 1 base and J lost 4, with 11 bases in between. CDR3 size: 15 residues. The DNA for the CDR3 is TGTGCCAGCAGCTTAGGAGGAGGGTCGGGAAACACCATATATTTT. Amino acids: CASSLGGGSGNTIYF.

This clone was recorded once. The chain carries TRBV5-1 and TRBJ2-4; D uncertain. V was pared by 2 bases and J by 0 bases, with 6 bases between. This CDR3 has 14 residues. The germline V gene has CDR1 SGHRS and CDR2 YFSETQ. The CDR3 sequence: CASSFNLAKNIQYF. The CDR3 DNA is TGCGCCAGCAGCTTTAACCTAGCCAAAAACATTCAGTACTTC.

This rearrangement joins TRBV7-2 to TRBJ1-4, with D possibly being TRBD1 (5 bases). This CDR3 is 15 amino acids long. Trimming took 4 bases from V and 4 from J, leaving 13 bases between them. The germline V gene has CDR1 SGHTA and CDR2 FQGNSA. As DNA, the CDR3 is TGTGCCAGCAGCTCTAGGGTGACAGATAATGAAAAACTGTTTTTT. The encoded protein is CASSSRVTDNEKLFF.

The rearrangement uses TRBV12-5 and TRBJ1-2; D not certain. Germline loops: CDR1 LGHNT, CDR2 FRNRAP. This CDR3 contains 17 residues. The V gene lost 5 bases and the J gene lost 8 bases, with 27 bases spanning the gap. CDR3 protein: CASGPPDGVSGISGYTF. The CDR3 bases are TGTGCTAGTGGTCCCCCGGATGGTGTTTCGGGGATTTCCGGCTACACCTTC.

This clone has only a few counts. The CDR3 nucleotides are TGTGCCAGCAGAACAGGGGTAGTCAATCAGCCCCAGCATTTT. This encodes CASRTGVVNQPQHF. The rearrangement uses TRBV28 and TRBJ1-5, with 7 bases fitting TRBD1. Germline CDR1 and CDR2: MDHEN and SYDVKM. The CDR3 has 14 residues. V trimming: 6 bases; J trimming: 3 bases; junction bases outside the gene matches: 5.